This T cell receptor (beta chain) is drawn from a study of PD-L1 blockade in urothelial cancer. Looking at the study overall: Across blood samples, T cells had a median count of around 140,000.

Synthetic analogs of TCR templates were spiked into every PCR. Profiling relied on immunoSEQ multiplex PCR, and the TCRdb table lists in-frame clones only, not all of them. The sample yields tens of thousands of clones, 85% seen once. Described time point: pretreatment peripheral blood. CDR3 length equals 14 residues. Germline CDR1 is LNHDA and CDR2 is SQIVND (reference sequence). V lost 5 bases and J lost 7; bases outside the gene matches: 4. The chain links TRBV19 to TRBJ1-6; 8 bases map to TRBD1. The receptor's source is a man between 60 and 75 years old with urothelial cancer. The material sequenced was PBMCs, taken around atezolizumab (anti-PD-L1) treatment. The chain's CDR3 is CASSLRDRNSPLHF. CDR3 DNA: TGTGCCAGTAGTCTCCGGGACAGGAATTCACCCCTCCACTTT.